This TCR beta chain was captured by sequencing in a study of T cell responses to AZD1222 COVID-19 vaccine. Generated by immunoSEQ multiplex PCR, the TCRdb table keeps only in-frame clones and is missing some. This table has roughly 130,000 clones, about 90% appearing once. The CDR3 contains 15 residues. After removal of 1 base from V and 8 bases from J, the junction contained 10 bases not matched to a gene. Looked up from germline, CDR1 is SGHTS and CDR2 is YDEGEE. The TCR originated in an adult who received the MenACWY meningococcal vaccine as a control. Here the sequenced sample was peripheral blood, taken 28 days after the second dose of the MenACWY control vaccine. The chain employs TRBV5-8 and TRBJ2-5; TRBD2 aligns across 8 bases. CDR3 sequence reads: CASSLILAGTTTQYF. CDR3 DNA sequence: TGTGCCAGCAGCTTGATCCTAGCGGGCACCACCACCCAGTACTTC.